Following are 10 T cell receptor beta chains from one sample sequenced in a study of cytomegalovirus exposure and HLA in healthy donors. The table came from immunoSEQ multiplex PCR; TCRdb's copy has only in-frame clones and leaves some out. The profile shows under 200,000 clones, 75% to 90% of them singletons. Material for sequencing was PBMCs. These receptors all stem from a man aged 18-30 years in good health and CMV-seropositive.

This clone showed up just once. This chain uses TRBV19 with TRBJ2-7; 11 bases are shared with TRBD2. Germline loops: CDR1 LNHDA, CDR2 SQIVND (reference sequence). The CDR3 sequence is 13 residues long. The CDR3 DNA reads TGTGGCAAAATAGCGGGAGGGCCGCACGAGCAGTACTTC. It is translated as CGKIAGGPHEQYF.

The chain couples TRBV5-1 to TRBJ1-3, with 7 bases fitting TRBD1. Trimming at V came to 3 bases and at J to 2 bases, leaving 5 bases not matched to a gene. In germline, CDR1 is SGHRS, CDR2 YFSETQ. This CDR3 contains 15 residues. The chain's CDR3 is CASSSRTGTGNTIYF. In nucleotides, the CDR3 is TGCGCCAGCAGCTCAAGGACAGGTACTGGAAACACCATATATTTT.

V gene TRBV29-1 combines with J gene TRBJ2-7; 11 nucleotides line up with TRBD1. In germline, CDR1 is SQVTM, CDR2 ANQGSEA. This CDR3 contains 13 residues. V dropped 7 bases and J dropped 2; count of bases not matched to a gene: 4. The CDR3 DNA reads as TGCAGCGCCGGACAGGGGGCGACCTACGAGCAGTACTTC. It is translated as CSAGQGATYEQYF.

The genes are TRBV6-1 and TRBJ2-7, with 9 bases that match TRBD1. The CDR3 consists of 16 residues. After removal of 4 bases from V and 2 bases from J, the junction contained 9 bases not matched to a gene. Per the germline V gene, CDR1 is MNHNS and CDR2 is SASEGT. The CDR3 nucleotides are TGTGCCAGCAGTGCGGTTGACAGGGGGTGGACCTACGAGCAGTACTTC. It encodes CASSAVDRGWTYEQYF.

The CDR3 coding sequence is TGTGCCAGCTCACCCATCGTCGGCGGGAGCCTGAGCACAGATACGCAGTATTTT. It codes for CASSPIVGGSLSTDTQYF. The J gene is TRBJ2-3, the V gene TRBV18; 7 nucleotides agree with TRBD2. Germline V lookup: CDR1 KGHSH, CDR2 LQKENI. V trimming: 3 bases; J trimming: 0 bases; junction bases outside the gene matches: 12. The CDR3 length is 18 residues.

The chain uses TRBV18 and TRBJ2-3, with D possibly matching TRBD1 (5 bases). The V and J ends lost 3 bases and 4 bases respectively, with 14 bases between them. Per germline, CDR1 KGHSH and CDR2 LQKENI. This CDR3 comprises 15 residues. The CDR3 nucleotides read TGTGCCAGCTCACCCACACAGGCCGGAGCAGATACGCAGTATTTT. Translated: CASSPTQAGADTQYF.

This clone appeared once. The chain carries TRBV6-6 and TRBJ2-7; TRBD2 agrees at 12 bases. Looked up from germline, CDR1 is MNHNY and CDR2 is SVGAGI (reference sequence). With V trimmed by 5 bases and J by 4 bases, 9 bases remained unmatched. There are 16 residues in the CDR3. The CDR3 nucleotides are TGTGCCAGCAGTGGGAAGGGACTAGCGGGTTGGTACGAGCAGTACTTC. Its translation: CASSGKGLAGWYEQYF.

The chain carries TRBV10-3 and TRBJ1-2, with 10 bases that match TRBD1. The germline gives CDR1 ENHRY, CDR2 SYGVKD. V gave up 8 bases and J gave up 0 bases; unmatched junction bases: 9. The CDR3 is made up of 16 amino acids. This CDR3 is CAIAGTGEFSNYGYTF. The CDR3 DNA reads as TGTGCCATCGCCGGGACAGGGGAGTTTTCTAACTATGGCTACACCTTC.

In this sample, this clone turned up once. CDR3 region: CASSVGGGYYGYTF. CDR3 coding DNA: TGTGCCAGCAGCGTAGGTGGAGGTTACTATGGCTACACCTTC. The V and J genes are TRBV9 and TRBJ1-2; no definite D call. Germline V lookup: CDR1 SGDLS, CDR2 YYNGEE. V was trimmed by 0 bases and J by 3 bases, leaving 9 bases between them. This CDR3 region has 14 residues.

The rearrangement uses TRBV7-9 and TRBJ1-1, with D uncertain. The ends were cut back, 5 bases at V and 1 base at J, with 11 bases in the middle. The CDR3 consists of 14 residues. Per the germline V gene, CDR1 is SEHNR and CDR2 is FQNEAQ (reference sequence). The CDR3 sequence is CASSRDISNTEAFF. The CDR3 DNA sequence: TGTGCCAGCAGCCGCGACATTTCGAACACTGAAGCTTTCTTT.